This is a list of T cell receptor beta chains from one sample in a study of cytomegalovirus exposure and HLA in healthy donors. This table comes from immunoSEQ multiplex PCR, and its TCRdb copy is limited to in-frame clones, with some not included. The data contain about 180,000 clones, less than 80% of them seen just once; the ten biggest clones take up about 1.5%. The sample consisted of PBMCs. The receptors were gathered from a young man in good health and CMV-seronegative. CDR3s include the opening cysteine and the closing phenylalanine or tryptophan. The order of the fields is D gene, J gene, clone size, CDR3 length, V gene, CDR3 DNA, CDR3 protein. D genes are given only for firm matches. The size entry is marked missing in some rows and otherwise reads once, few, many or a size class.

D: TRBD1; J: TRBJ2-7; size: -; length: 13; V: TRBV5-1; DNA: TGCGCCAGCAGCTATGACAGGGAATACGAGCAGTACTTC; CDR3: CASSYDREYEQYF
D: -; J: TRBJ2-1; size: -; length: 14; V: TRBV5-6; DNA: TGTGCCAGCAGCTCTTGGCCCCCCTACAATGAGCAGTTCTTC; CDR3: CASSSWPPYNEQFF
D: TRBD1; J: TRBJ1-5; size: -; length: 13; V: TRBV29-1; DNA: TGCAGCGTAGCTACAGGGGGCAATCAGCCCCAGCATTTT; CDR3: CSVATGGNQPQHF
D: -; J: TRBJ2-1; size: once; length: 19; V: TRBV18; DNA: TGTGCCAGCTCACCAAGGAACTCCCGAGGGACTTACTCCTACAATGAGCAGTTCTTC; CDR3: CASSPRNSRGTYSYNEQFF
D: -; J: TRBJ2-3; size: -; length: 16; V: TRBV2; DNA: TGTGCCAGCAGCCTACAGGGACCTGCGCGCACAGATACGCAGTATTTT; CDR3: CASSLQGPARTDTQYF
D: -; J: TRBJ2-2; size: -; length: 15; V: TRBV4-1; DNA: TGCGCCAGCAGCGTTACCGGACAGTCCACCGGGGAGCTGTTTTTT; CDR3: CASSVTGQSTGELFF
D: -; J: TRBJ1-5; size: -; length: 13; V: TRBV28; DNA: TGTGCCAGCACCGGGGTTGGCGTTCAGCCCCAGCATTTT; CDR3: CASTGVGVQPQHF
D: TRBD2; J: TRBJ2-3; size: few; length: 14; V: TRBV11-2; DNA: TGTGCCAGCAGTCTAGCGGGAGGAACAGATACGCAGTATTTT; CDR3: CASSLAGGTDTQYF
D: -; J: TRBJ1-1; size: -; length: 14; V: TRBV5-4; DNA: TGTGCCAGCAGCTTACGCGGGGAGGACACTGAAGCTTTCTTT; CDR3: CASSLRGEDTEAFF
D: -; J: TRBJ1-1; size: -; length: 14; V: TRBV5-5; DNA: TGTGCCAGCAGCTTGAGGCAGGGAGGGACTGAAGCTTTCTTT; CDR3: CASSLRQGGTEAFF
D: -; J: TRBJ1-1; size: -; length: 13; V: TRBV7-9; DNA: TGTGCCAGCAGCCCGACAGGCCCTACTGAAGCTTTCTTT; CDR3: CASSPTGPTEAFF
D: TRBD1; J: TRBJ1-6; size: -; length: 15; V: TRBV6-5; DNA: TGTGCCAGCAGTTATGGGACAGGGGGCCATTCACCCCTCCACTTT; CDR3: CASSYGTGGHSPLHF
D: -; J: TRBJ2-5; size: -; length: 13; V: TRBV28; DNA: TGTGCCAGCAGCCCGACTAGATGGGAGACCCAGTACTTC; CDR3: CASSPTRWETQYF
D: -; J: TRBJ2-7; size: once; length: 16; V: TRBV23-1; DNA: TGCGCCAGCAGTCTGGAGTCAACAGGGCCGTGGTTAGAGCAGTACTTC; CDR3: CASSLESTGPWLEQYF
D: TRBD1; J: TRBJ2-1; size: -; length: 14; V: TRBV27; DNA: TGTGCCAGCAGTACCCCGACAGGGATGGGTGAGCAGTTCTTC; CDR3: CASSTPTGMGEQFF
D: -; J: TRBJ1-4; size: -; length: 19; V: TRBV5-1; DNA: TGCGCCAGCAGCTTGGATACGGCCGTAGCTCGGCGGGGTAATGAAAAACTGTTTTTT; CDR3: CASSLDTAVARRGNEKLFF
D: -; J: TRBJ1-5; size: once; length: 19; V: TRBV12-5; DNA: TGTGCTAGTGGTTTGTTGGGATTTGTGGGGGCGTGTAGCAATCAGCCCCAGCATTTT; CDR3: CASGLLGFVGACSNQPQHF
D: -; J: TRBJ2-7; size: -; length: 15; V: TRBV7-3; DNA: TGTGCCAGCAGCTTAATTGCAGGGGACTCCTACGAGCAGTACTTC; CDR3: CASSLIAGDSYEQYF
D: TRBD2; J: TRBJ2-3; size: -; length: 15; V: TRBV29-1; DNA: TGCAGCGCCCGGGGACTAGCGGGGCCGCGGGATACGCAGTATTTT; CDR3: CSARGLAGPRDTQYF
D: TRBD2; J: TRBJ2-5; size: -; length: 18; V: TRBV4-1; DNA: TGCGCCAGCAGCCAGGAGGGGTGGGGACTAGCGGGAGAAGAGACCCAGTACTTC; CDR3: CASSQEGWGLAGEETQYF
D: -; J: TRBJ2-5; size: -; length: 14; V: TRBV2; DNA: TGTGCCAGCAAGGACTCCTGGAGTCAAGAGACCCAGTACTTC; CDR3: CASKDSWSQETQYF
D: TRBD1; J: TRBJ2-7; size: -; length: 12; V: TRBV29-1; DNA: TGCAGCGTTAGACAGGGGAACTGGGAGCAGTACTTC; CDR3: CSVRQGNWEQYF